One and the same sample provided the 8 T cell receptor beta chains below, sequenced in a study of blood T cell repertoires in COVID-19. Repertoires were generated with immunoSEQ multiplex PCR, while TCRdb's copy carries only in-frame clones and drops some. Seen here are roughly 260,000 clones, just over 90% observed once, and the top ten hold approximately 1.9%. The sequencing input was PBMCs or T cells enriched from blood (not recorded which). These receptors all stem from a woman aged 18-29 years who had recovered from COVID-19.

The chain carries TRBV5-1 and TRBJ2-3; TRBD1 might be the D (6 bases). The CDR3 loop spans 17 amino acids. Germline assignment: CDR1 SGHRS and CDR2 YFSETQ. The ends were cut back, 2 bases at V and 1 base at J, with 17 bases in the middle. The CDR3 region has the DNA TGCGCCAGCAGCTTTTTGCCAGGGGAACGCGGCACAGATACGCAGTATTTT. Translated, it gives CASSFLPGERGTDTQYF.

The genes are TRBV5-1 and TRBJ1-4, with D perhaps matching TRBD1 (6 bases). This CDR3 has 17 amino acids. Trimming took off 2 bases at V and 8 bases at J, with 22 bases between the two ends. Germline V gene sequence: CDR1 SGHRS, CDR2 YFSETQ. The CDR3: CASSFGGGASRGEKLFF. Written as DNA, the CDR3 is TGCGCCAGCAGCTTCGGGGGGGGCGCATCTCGGGGAGAAAAACTGTTTTTT.

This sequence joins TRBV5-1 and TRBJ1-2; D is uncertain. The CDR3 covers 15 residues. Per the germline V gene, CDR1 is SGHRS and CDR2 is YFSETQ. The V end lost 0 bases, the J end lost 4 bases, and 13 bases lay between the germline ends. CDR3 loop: CASSLASTRTYGYTF. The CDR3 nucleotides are TGCGCCAGCAGCTTGGCCTCCACTAGGACCTATGGCTACACCTTC. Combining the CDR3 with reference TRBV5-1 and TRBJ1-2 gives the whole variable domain KAGVTQTPRYLIKTRGQQVTLSCSPISGHRSVSWYQQTPGQGLQFLFEYFSETQRNKGNFPGRFSGRQFSNSRSEMNVSTLELGDSALYLCASSLASTRTYGYTFGSGTRLTVV.

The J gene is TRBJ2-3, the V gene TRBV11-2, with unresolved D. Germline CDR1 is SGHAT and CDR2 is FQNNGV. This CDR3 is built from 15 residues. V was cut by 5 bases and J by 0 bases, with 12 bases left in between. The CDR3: CASSREYHSTDTQYF. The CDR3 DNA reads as TGTGCCAGCAGCCGAGAGTACCATAGCACAGATACGCAGTATTTT.

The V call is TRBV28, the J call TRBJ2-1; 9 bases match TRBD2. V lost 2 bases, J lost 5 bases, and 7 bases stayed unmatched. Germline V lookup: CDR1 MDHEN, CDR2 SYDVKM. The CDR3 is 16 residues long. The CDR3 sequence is CASSLAGGGTDNEQFF. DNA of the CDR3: TGTGCCAGCAGTTTAGCGGGAGGGGGGACTGACAATGAGCAGTTCTTC.

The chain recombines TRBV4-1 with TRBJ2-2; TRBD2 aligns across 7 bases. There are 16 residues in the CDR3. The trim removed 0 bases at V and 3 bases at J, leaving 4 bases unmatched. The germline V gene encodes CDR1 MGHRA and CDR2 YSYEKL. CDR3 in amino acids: CASSQDETSHTGELFF. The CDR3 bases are TGCGCCAGCAGCCAAGACGAGACTAGCCACACCGGGGAGCTGTTTTTT.

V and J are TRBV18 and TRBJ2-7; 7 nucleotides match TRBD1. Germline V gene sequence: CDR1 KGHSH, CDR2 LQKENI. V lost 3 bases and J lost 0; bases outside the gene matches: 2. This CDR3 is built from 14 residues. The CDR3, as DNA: TGTGCCAGCTCACCGGGACAGAGCTCCTACGAGCAGTACTTC. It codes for CASSPGQSSYEQYF. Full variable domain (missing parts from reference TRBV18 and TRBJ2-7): NAGVMQNPRHLVRRRGQEARLRCSPMKGHSHVYWYRQLPEEGLKFMVYLQKENIIDESGMPKERFSAEFPKEGPSILRIQQVVRGDSAAYFCASSPGQSSYEQYFGPGTRLTVT.

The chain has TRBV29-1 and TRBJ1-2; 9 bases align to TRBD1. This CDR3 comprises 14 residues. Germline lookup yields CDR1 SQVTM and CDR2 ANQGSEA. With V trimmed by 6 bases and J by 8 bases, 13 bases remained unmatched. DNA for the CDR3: TGCAGCGTCGCAACCGGGACAGGGCTTTACGGCTACACCTTC. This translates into CSVATGTGLYGYTF.